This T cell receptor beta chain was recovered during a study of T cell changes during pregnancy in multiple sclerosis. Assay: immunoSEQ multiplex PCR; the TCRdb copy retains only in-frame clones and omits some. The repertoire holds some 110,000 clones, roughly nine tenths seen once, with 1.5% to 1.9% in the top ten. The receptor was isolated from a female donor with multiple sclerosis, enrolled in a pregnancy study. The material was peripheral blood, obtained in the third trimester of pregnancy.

This CDR3 is CASSLADGLAWLETQYF. For the CDR3, the DNA is TGCGCCAGCAGCTTGGCCGATGGACTAGCTTGGCTAGAGACCCAGTACTTC. The chain has TRBV5-1 and TRBJ2-5; 8 positions match TRBD2. With 0 bases clipped from V and 4 bases from J, the junction kept 11 bases outside the gene matches. Germline CDR1 and CDR2: SGHRS and YFSETQ. The CDR3 consists of 17 residues.